This T cell receptor (beta chain) was profiled in a study of blood T cells in healthy people across ages (dated by TCRdb to the mid-2010s). Notes on the research overall: In model experiments, template switching captured about one uniquely barcoded TCR beta cDNA molecule for every two T cells. Age-related changes in TCR beta repertoire diversity were measured in the study by deep sequencing normalized with unique cDNA molecular identifiers. The donors were split into four age groups: young (average approximately 16 years), middle-aged (39), aged (over 55) and long-lived (approximately 80). For two donors (one aged 18 to 30 and one aged 80 or older), the study analyzed two additional independent replicas of 1 million unique cDNA reads from the same blood draw.

The paper as a whole reports these results and caveats: Observed TCR beta diversity per million T cells fell roughly linearly with age, and a significant reduction was already apparent by age around 40. Observed TCR beta diversity correlated strongly with the percentage of naive T cells measured by flow cytometry. Because donor CMV infection status was unknown, age-related changes in expanded clonotypes were potentially confounded. Because profiling used bulk unsorted PBMCs, naive and antigen-experienced compartments could not be compared conclusively. Estimates of total diversity based on one million sequenced T cells were regarded as lower bounds and as underestimates. Compared with the aged group, more naive CD4+ T cells, fewer expanded clones and increased TCR diversity were shown by the long-lived group, suggesting age selection.

The germline V end is reduced by 2 bases and the J end by 4 bases; junction bases left unmatched: 7. From its cysteine to its phenylalanine, the CDR3 spans 15 amino acids. Only the CDR3 part of the read is kept: 45 bases, read in frame from the first base. This clonotype occurred a few times. Its binding antigen is unknown. Per-base qualities were not stored, and no clone one base away is much larger. The library was made by 5' RACE. The reads were generated on an Illumina HiSeq 2500. A second PCR of roughly 7 to 12 cycles was run with a J-beta primer mix and a sample-barcoded 5' primer. A template-switch 5' adaptor carrying 12 random nucleotides introduced a unique molecular identifier onto each TCR beta cDNA molecule. Each sample yielded at least 2.5 million CDR3-containing paired-end reads. First-strand cDNA was synthesized from all RNA with the Mint cDNA synthesis kit, primed by a TRBC-specific oligonucleotide. Following uracil-DNA glycosylase treatment, all cDNA underwent a first 18-cycle PCR with the universal primers M1SS and BC2_uni_R. The original methods were these. Each sample was normalized by randomly selecting 1 million high-quality reads, each carrying a distinct molecular identifier. Instead of being binned into consensus sequences, reads with shared molecular identifiers were discarded. MiTCR, with a Q25 quality threshold and the strictest error-elimination algorithm, was used for CDR3 identification, clonotype clustering and error correction. A nonparametric unseen species model using Euler transformation provided a lower-bound estimate of total TCR beta diversity. Clones were called with MiXCR by TCRdb after fastp trimmed the public reads at Q25, and only in-frame beta chains were retained. Merged by CDR3 protein, the rows form single entries marked with the most common genes and DNA. It is TCRdb's table, rather than the study itself, that gives the V and J calls and clone size. The sample yields 600,000 to 900,000 distinct CDR3 sequences; roughly 26% were counted once. The ten largest account for 2.5% to 3.5% of the sample.

Donors were a few dozen systemically healthy Caucasian individuals from Russia aged roughly 6 to 95 years. About 9.8 milliliters of peripheral blood were drawn from each donor into EDTA-treated Vacutainer tubes. Ficoll-Paque density-gradient centrifugation was used to isolate PBMCs, with at least 7 million per sample. Total RNA, at least 6 micrograms per sample, was extracted from PBMCs with Trizol reagent. For every donor, an aliquot of PBMCs went through flow cytometry to measure the percentages of naive CD45RAhigh/CD27high T cells. The same data also contributed to another study, on T cells of mothers and their children. The second paper states: Nine systemically healthy Caucasian individuals served as donors, namely three mothers together with their six children. cDNA synthesis used all of the extracted RNA, with around 1.5 ug of RNA in each 15 ul reaction. In the second PCR, the M1S primer introduced both the sample barcodes and 2-4 random nucleotides. Over 8 million TCR beta CDR3 reads came from each mother, compared with approximately 2.8 million reads from each child. Thymic selection similarly shapes TCR recombination output in related and unrelated pairs, with minor effect from inherited differences. Related mother-child pairs always showed normalized repertoire overlap that was slightly higher than in unrelated mother-child pairs, though the difference was never significant. Persistent microchimeric T cell clones were not detected, at a sensitivity of around 95 clones per million clonotypes. To look for features that set related mother-child pairs apart from unrelated individuals, the researchers ran deep NGS to compare the TCR beta repertoires of mothers and children. On average, the children were roughly 10 +/- 4 years old, while the mothers were approximately 40 +/- 4 years old. After adapter ligation was performed with NEBNext reagents, the libraries were sequenced on an Illumina HiSeq 2000 with 100+100 nt paired-end reads. To avoid cross-contamination, the mother libraries and the child libraries were prepared a month apart and sequenced in separate runs. For each donor, somewhere between about 450,000 and 2,200,000 distinct TCR beta clonotypes were identified. Naive TCR beta clonotypes were estimated from low-frequency clonotypes matched to each donor's FACS-determined naive share, without sorting.

Material for sequencing was blood. The receptor chain draws on TRBV12-3 or TRBV12-4 and TRBJ2-5; TRBD2 fits 7 bases in the junction. The TCR was taken from a boy aged 10-17 years in good health. The nucleotide sequence reads TGTGCCAGCAGTTTATGGGGAGGGATGAGAGAGACCCAGTACTTC. This is translated as CASSLWGGMRETQYF.